The 4 T cell receptor beta chains presented below share a single source sample, sequenced in a study of blood T cell dynamics during melanoma immunotherapy. Generated by immunoSEQ multiplex PCR, the TCRdb table keeps only in-frame clones and is missing some. The sample yields around 8,100 clones, 81% seen once. This sample's time point: pre-treatment baseline. The sequenced sample was blood, obtained from a patient treated with checkpoint blockade. The receptors were sampled from a human donor with melanoma.

The chain has TRBV30 and TRBJ2-2, with unresolved D. The CDR3 totals 13 residues. Trimming took 2 bases from V and 6 from J, leaving 10 bases between them. Looked up from germline, CDR1 is GTSNPN and CDR2 is SVGIG (reference sequence). This CDR3 reads CAWSPPPPGELFF. The CDR3 coding sequence is TGTGCCTGGAGTCCCCCTCCTCCCGGGGAGCTGTTTTTT.

The chain couples TRBV2 to TRBJ1-1, with D uncertain. V lost 6 bases to trimming and J lost 4 bases, with 15 bases between them. Looked up from germline, CDR1 is SNHLY and CDR2 is FYNNEI. The CDR3 is 14 residues long. DNA for the CDR3: TGTGCCAGCAGCGGGGTGGGTCCGGGCACTGAAGCTTTCTTT. Amino acid sequence: CASSGVGPGTEAFF.

The chain employs TRBV14 and TRBJ2-4; 15 nucleotides line up with TRBD2. This CDR3 contains 17 residues. The germline V gene has CDR1 SGHDN and CDR2 FVKESK. The J segment lost 8 bases and the V segment lost 0 bases, leaving 5 bases of the junction unmatched. DNA of the CDR3: TGTGCCAGCAGCCAAGACCGGGGACTAGCGGGAGGATACATTCAGTACTTC. This encodes CASSQDRGLAGGYIQYF.

The rearrangement joins TRBV7-8 to TRBJ1-2; 7 nucleotides match TRBD1. After removal of 5 bases from V and 4 bases from J, the junction contained 7 bases not matched to a gene. Germline assignment: CDR1 SGHVS and CDR2 FQNEAQ. This CDR3 spans 14 amino acids. The CDR3 sequence is CASSQRTGLYGYTF. The CDR3, as DNA: TGTGCCAGCAGCCAACGGACAGGCCTCTATGGCTACACCTTC.